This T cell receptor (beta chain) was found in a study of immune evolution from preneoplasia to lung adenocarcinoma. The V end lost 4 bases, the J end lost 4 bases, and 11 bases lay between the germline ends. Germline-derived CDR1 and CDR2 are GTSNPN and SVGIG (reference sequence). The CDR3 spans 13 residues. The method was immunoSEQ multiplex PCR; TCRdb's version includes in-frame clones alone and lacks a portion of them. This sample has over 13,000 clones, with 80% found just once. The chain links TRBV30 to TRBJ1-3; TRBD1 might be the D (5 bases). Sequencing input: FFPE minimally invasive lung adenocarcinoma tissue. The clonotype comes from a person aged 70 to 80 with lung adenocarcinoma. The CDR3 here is CAWKVGDGNTIYF. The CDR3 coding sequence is TGTGCCTGGAAAGTGGGGGACGGAAACACCATATATTTT.